The 10 T cell receptor beta chains below come from one sample, sequenced in a study of shared clonotypes between healthy human individuals. Profiling relied on immunoSEQ multiplex PCR, and the TCRdb table lists in-frame clones only, not all of them. The sample has 2 million or so clones; about 95% are singletons. Terminally differentiated effector memory CD45RA+ cells were left out of the naive CD8 fraction, which was CD45RO-negative and positively selected for CCR7. Sequenced input: naive CD8+ T cells sorted from blood. Receptors originate from a man between 18 and 35 years old in good health.

V usage is TRBV5-1 and J usage is TRBJ2-2; 8 nucleotides agree with TRBD1. Germline V gene lookup returns CDR1 SGHRS and CDR2 YFSETQ. The CDR3 consists of 17 residues. Trimming took 2 bases from V and 4 from J; bases not matched to a gene: 10. The CDR3 region is CASSFLWDRQGTGELFF. Written as DNA, the CDR3 is TGCGCCAGCAGCTTTCTGTGGGACAGGCAGGGCACCGGGGAGCTGTTTTTT. The whole variable domain, remainder taken from reference TRBV5-1 and TRBJ2-2, is KAGVTQTPRYLIKTRGQQVTLSCSPISGHRSVSWYQQTPGQGLQFLFEYFSETQRNKGNFPGRFSGRQFSNSRSEMNVSTLELGDSALYLCASSFLWDRQGTGELFFGEGSRLTVL.

This chain links TRBV27 with TRBJ2-7, with D possibly TRBD2 on 6 matching bases. The germline CDR1 and CDR2 sequences are MNHEY and SMNVEV (reference sequence). The CDR3 loop spans 16 amino acids. Trimming shortened V by 2 bases and J by 4 bases, and 18 bases separated the two germline ends. CDR3: CASSLIRPGDTYEQYF. The CDR3 region has the DNA TGTGCCAGCAGTTTAATTCGGCCGGGGGATACATACGAGCAGTACTTC.

The gene calls are TRBV5-1 and TRBJ2-5, with TRBD1 matching over 7 bases. This CDR3 contains 15 residues. V was clipped by 4 bases and J by 1 base; unmatched bases: 7. Germline-derived CDR1 and CDR2 are SGHRS and YFSETQ. The CDR3 coding sequence is TGCGCCAGCAGCCCCGGGACAGTGATCCAAGAGACCCAGTACTTC. As protein: CASSPGTVIQETQYF.

This sequence joins TRBV5-6 and TRBJ2-1; maybe TRBD2 (6 bases). V lost 3 bases, J lost 11 bases, and 15 bases lay in between. The germline gives CDR1 SGHDT, CDR2 YYEEEE. This CDR3 has 13 amino acids. The CDR3 loop is CASSSRDSPQQFF. The CDR3 DNA is TGTGCCAGCAGCTCCCGGGACTCCCCCCAGCAGTTCTTC.

The chain couples TRBV7-8 to TRBJ2-3; tentatively, D is TRBD1 or TRBD2 (5 bases each). V was cut by 1 base and J by 0 bases, with 5 bases left in between. Per the germline V gene, CDR1 is SGHVS and CDR2 is FQNEAQ. The CDR3 spans 14 residues. The CDR3 region has the DNA TGTGCCAGCAGCTTAGGGGACAGCACAGATACGCAGTATTTT. Protein product: CASSLGDSTDTQYF.

V gene TRBV11-3 combines with J gene TRBJ2-5; D possibly corresponds to TRBD2 (5 bases). Trimming shortened V by 2 bases and J by 4 bases, and 11 bases separated the two germline ends. Germline V gene lookup returns CDR1 SGHNT and CDR2 YENEEA. The CDR3 extends over 14 amino acids. This CDR3 is CASSLSRDVETQYF. CDR3 DNA sequence: TGTGCCAGCAGCTTATCCCGGGATGTAGAGACCCAGTACTTC.

The chain has TRBV14 and TRBJ2-1; 8 bases match TRBD2. Trimming took 4 bases from V and 2 from J; bases not matched to a gene: 7. Germline CDR1 reads SGHDN; CDR2 reads FVKESK. There are 16 residues in the CDR3. DNA of the CDR3: TGTGCCAGCAGCCCATTACTAGCGGACCCCTACAATGAGCAGTTCTTC. This encodes CASSPLLADPYNEQFF.

The chain links TRBV6-1 to TRBJ2-7; a possible D gene is TRBD2 (6 bases). This CDR3 is built from 12 residues. With 7 bases removed from V and 4 bases from J, the gap between germline ends came to 11 bases. The germline gives CDR1 MNHNS, CDR2 SASEGT. The CDR3 sequence is CASKVGGYEQYF. DNA of the CDR3: TGTGCCAGCAAAGTCGGGGGTTACGAGCAGTACTTC.

The chain employs TRBV25-1 and TRBJ2-3; 7 bases are a match to TRBD2. Trimming took 2 bases from V and 0 from J; bases not matched to a gene: 8. The germline CDR1 and CDR2 sequences are MGHDK and SYGVNS. CDR3 length: 17 amino acids. This chain's CDR3 is CASSEDPLAASTDTQYF. CDR3 sequence (DNA): TGTGCCAGCAGTGAAGATCCCCTAGCGGCTAGCACAGATACGCAGTATTTT.

This clone was counted a single time. V is TRBV19 and J is TRBJ1-3; D is ambiguous. CDR1 LNHDA and CDR2 SQIVND come from the germline V gene (reference sequence). V lost 3 bases to trimming and J lost 0 bases, with 9 bases between them. The CDR3 loop spans 15 amino acids. CDR3 loop: CASSMDPSSGNTIYF. In nucleotides, the CDR3 is TGTGCCAGTAGTATGGACCCTAGCTCTGGAAACACCATATATTTT.